The source of this TCR beta chain is a study of identical twins. This clonotype was counted ten times or more. Germline trimming cut 5 bases from V and 4 bases from J; bases unmatched to any gene: 4. The CDR3 is made up of 15 amino acids. In germline, CDR1 is SGHTA, CDR2 FQGTGA. TCRdb passed the 5' RACE reads through MiXCR, listing each CDR3 protein once. The sample includes about 570,000 distinct CDR3 sequences, nearly 10% of them seen just once. These sequences were also reported in another study, on yellow fever vaccine responses in identical twins.

This chain links TRBV7-3 with TRBJ2-1, with TRBD2 matching 11 bases. The specimen was PBMCs. The origin of this receptor is a woman under 30 in good health. The CDR3 bases are TGTGCCAGCAGCCTAGCGGGGGGACCTTACAATGAGCAGTTCTTC. This gives the protein CASSLAGGPYNEQFF.